The rows below give T cell receptor beta chains drawn from one sample of a study of Ad26.COV2.S vaccination and SARS-CoV-2 variants. Sequencing was performed with immunoSEQ multiplex PCR; in TCRdb, only in-frame clones are kept and a portion is missing. This table holds around 300,000 clones, around 88% found once. Source: peripheral blood, taken in a trial of Ad26.COV2.S vaccine versus placebo. All receptors come from a person aged 18-60 years who received the Ad26.COV2.S COVID-19 vaccine or a placebo. The CDR3 runs from the conserved cysteine through the conserved F or W. Each record gives: V gene, D gene, CDR3 length, J gene, CDR3 protein. A D gene is named only where the DNA matches it firmly.

V: TRBV7-2; D: .; length: 13; J: TRBJ1-1; CDR3: CASSLAPNTEAFF
V: TRBV7-2; D: .; length: 14; J: TRBJ2-1; CDR3: CASSPIGLINEQFF
V: TRBV5-1; D: TRBD1; length: 15; J: TRBJ1-1; CDR3: CASFDREFMNTEAFF
V: TRBV7-9; D: .; length: 12; J: TRBJ2-7; CDR3: CASSFSGGEQYF
V: TRBV6-5; D: .; length: 12; J: TRBJ2-7; CDR3: CASSLRGHEQYF
V: TRBV28; D: .; length: 16; J: TRBJ2-7; CDR3: CASSLIGTAASYEQYF
V: TRBV6-1; D: .; length: 14; J: TRBJ1-4; CDR3: CASIPARSNEKLFF
V: TRBV5-4; D: TRBD1; length: 15; J: TRBJ1-4; CDR3: CASSLDRGQGEKLFF
V: TRBV7-9; D: .; length: 14; J: TRBJ1-1; CDR3: CASSPSLGNTEAFF
V: TRBV19; D: TRBD1; length: 13; J: TRBJ1-5; CDR3: CASMTGVYQPQHF
V: TRBV5-1; D: TRBD1; length: 15; J: TRBJ2-7; CDR3: CASSLDPTGYYEQYF
V: TRBV27; D: TRBD2; length: 16; J: TRBJ2-3; CDR3: CASSLFGTRGTDTQYF
V: TRBV7-8; D: .; length: 14; J: TRBJ1-3; CDR3: CASSPPVEGNTIYF
V: TRBV28; D: .; length: 14; J: TRBJ1-3; CDR3: CASGTGPGGNTIYF
V: TRBV19; D: .; length: 15; J: TRBJ1-5; CDR3: CASSIGALGNQPQHF
V: TRBV9; D: .; length: 18; J: TRBJ2-6; CDR3: CASSVSGTAYSGANVLTF
V: TRBV18; D: .; length: 12; J: TRBJ1-1; CDR3: CASSQRNTEAFF
V: TRBV19; D: .; length: 14; J: TRBJ1-2; CDR3: CASSMIGGIYGYTF
V: TRBV30; D: .; length: 12; J: TRBJ2-7; CDR3: CAWSLGNYEQYF
V: TRBV5-8; D: .; length: 15; J: TRBJ2-7; CDR3: CASSFRQILRLGQYF
V: TRBV6-2/TRBV6-3; D: TRBD1; length: 16; J: TRBJ1-5; CDR3: CASSSEGQPPQGPQHF
V: TRBV6-2/TRBV6-3; D: .; length: 15; J: TRBJ2-5; CDR3: CASSYGSAGPETQYF
V: TRBV28; D: .; length: 15; J: TRBJ1-5; CDR3: CASSRWGESNQPQHF
V: TRBV5-1; D: .; length: 15; J: TRBJ2-7; CDR3: CASSLGDEQGYEQYF
V: TRBV9; D: TRBD2; length: 14; J: TRBJ2-7; CDR3: CASSPPGLAYEQYF
V: TRBV3-1/TRBV3-2; D: .; length: 11; J: TRBJ2-1; CDR3: CAATSRNEQFF
V: TRBV5-1; D: .; length: 15; J: TRBJ2-1; CDR3: CASSLAGWPYNEQFF
V: TRBV5-1; D: .; length: 13; J: TRBJ1-2; CDR3: CASSLGQWEGYTF
V: TRBV13; D: TRBD2; length: 13; J: TRBJ2-7; CDR3: CASSPGTSYEQYF
V: TRBV6-5; D: TRBD2; length: 16; J: TRBJ2-3; CDR3: CASSSPSSGSGYTQYF
V: TRBV27; D: TRBD1; length: 15; J: TRBJ2-6; CDR3: CASSYTGAGANVLTF
V: TRBV28; D: .; length: 13; J: TRBJ1-1; CDR3: CASSLRGGTEAFF
V: TRBV5-1; D: TRBD1; length: 15; J: TRBJ2-7; CDR3: CASSPGQGVTYEQYF
V: TRBV9; D: .; length: 15; J: TRBJ2-1; CDR3: CASSALEGKYNEQFF
V: TRBV29-1; D: .; length: 11; J: TRBJ2-5; CDR3: CSVETQETQYF
V: TRBV14; D: TRBD1; length: 15; J: TRBJ1-6; CDR3: CASSAQGARNSPLHF
V: TRBV4-3; D: TRBD1; length: 17; J: TRBJ2-2; CDR3: CASSQDLQGSLAGELFF
V: TRBV21-1; D: .; length: 18; J: TRBJ2-4; CDR3: CASSKGQTGIFGLNIQYF
V: TRBV5-6; D: .; length: 15; J: TRBJ1-1; CDR3: CASSLASQGRTEAFF
V: TRBV7-9; D: TRBD2; length: 14; J: TRBJ2-7; CDR3: CASSLPSGSYEQYF
V: TRBV5-1; D: .; length: 18; J: TRBJ2-1; CDR3: CASSLVRNRASSYNEQFF
V: TRBV27; D: .; length: 13; J: TRBJ2-7; CDR3: CASSSLSVPQQYF
V: TRBV2; D: TRBD2; length: 14; J: TRBJ2-3; CDR3: CASKGLAATDTQYF
V: TRBV5-1; D: .; length: 16; J: TRBJ1-2; CDR3: CASSPAEGLELYGYTF
V: TRBV5-1; D: .; length: 15; J: TRBJ2-7; CDR3: CASSPVEGRKYEQYF
V: TRBV18; D: .; length: 16; J: TRBJ2-1; CDR3: CASSPPSLAVYNEQFF
V: TRBV2; D: .; length: 15; J: TRBJ2-7; CDR3: CASSEAIGAPYEQYF
V: TRBV7-8; D: TRBD2; length: 16; J: TRBJ2-7; CDR3: CASSPSRLAGVDEQYF
V: TRBV9; D: TRBD2; length: 16; J: TRBJ2-1; CDR3: CASSVRLAGLYNEQFF
V: TRBV6-6; D: TRBD2; length: 15; J: TRBJ2-1; CDR3: CASSPGTSGTNEQFF
V: TRBV4-2; D: TRBD1; length: 17; J: TRBJ2-6; CDR3: CASSQPRDRPGANVLTF
V: TRBV3-1/TRBV3-2; D: .; length: 14; J: TRBJ2-2; CDR3: CASSQGIQNGELFF
V: TRBV4-2; D: .; length: 13; J: TRBJ2-7; CDR3: CASSQVGSYEQYF
V: TRBV28; D: .; length: 14; J: TRBJ1-2; CDR3: CASSLSGPRYGYTF
V: TRBV19; D: .; length: 15; J: TRBJ2-1; CDR3: CASSIGAGPYNEQFF
V: TRBV12-3/TRBV12-4; D: .; length: 13; J: TRBJ1-1; CDR3: CASSTQVLTEAFF
V: TRBV6-2/TRBV6-3; D: TRBD2; length: 16; J: TRBJ2-3; CDR3: CASSQGLAGVSDTQYF